This TCR beta chain was captured in a study of blood T cell repertoires in COVID-19. About the research overall: The samples span acute and convalescent COVID-19 from the United States, Italy and Spain. T cells, B-cell-depleted T cells, or PBMCs provided the cDNA or gDNA that served as material.

CDR3 size: 15 residues. Germline assignment: CDR1 LGHNA and CDR2 YSLEER. V was clipped by 0 bases and J by 7 bases, with 13 bases between them. Authors' data handling: Amplification of reference gene primers was used by the study to estimate nucleated cell counts. Using immunoSEQ multiplex PCR, the repertoire was profiled, and TCRdb retains in-frame clones only, with some absent. The D gene and trimming were derived from the DNA, and the V and J assignments and clone size from that table. This table has roughly 81,000 clones, around 87% appearing once. The sample comprised peripheral blood. The receptor comes from a man aged 35 to 55 with acute or convalescent COVID-19. The rearrangement links TRBV4-3 to TRBJ1-3; D is ambiguous. The CDR3 sequence is CASSQDRGFWNTIYF. The DNA for the CDR3 is TGCGCCAGCAGCCAAGATCGGGGTTTCTGGAACACCATATATTTT.